These 29 T cell receptor beta chains came from one sample sequenced in a study of OX40 agonist ivuxolimab in advanced cancers. Repertoires were generated with immunoSEQ multiplex PCR, while TCRdb's copy carries only in-frame clones and drops some. This table has about 88,000 clones, 75% to 90% appearing once. Sequences were derived from CD4+ or CD8+ T cells sorted from blood, sampled in a trial of the OX40 agonist ivuxolimab. These receptor sequences come from an adult with an advanced solid tumor such as melanoma, head and neck, liver or kidney cancer.

This clone was observed once. The chain couples TRBV18 to TRBJ2-5; TRBD2 agrees at 14 bases. J was trimmed by 4 bases and V by 4 bases; bases with no gene match: 2. The CDR3 has 15 amino acids. Germline CDR1 KGHSH, CDR2 LQKENI. CDR3: CASSHGLAGGETQYF. CDR3 DNA sequence: TGTGCCAGCTCACATGGACTAGCGGGAGGAGAGACCCAGTACTTC.

The chain is built from TRBV4-2 and TRBJ2-5; TRBD2 matches at 11 bases. Germline V CDR1 and CDR2: LGHNA, YNFKEQ. The CDR3 spans 16 residues. V was pared by 4 bases and J by 0 bases, with 4 bases of the junction left unmatched. Here the CDR3 DNA reads TGTGCCAGCAGCCGAGTAGCGGGGGGGGACCAAGAGACCCAGTACTTC. Translating it yields CASSRVAGGDQETQYF.

This sequence joins TRBV7-2 and TRBJ2-1, with TRBD1 matching 7 bases. Germline V gene data show CDR1 as SGHTA and CDR2 as FQGNSA. The CDR3 sequence is 12 residues long. The V and J ends lost 4 bases and 10 bases, in that order; junction bases with no gene match: 4. CDR3 nucleotide sequence: TGTGCCAGCAGCTCAGGGGGATGGGAGCAGTTCTTC. Protein product: CASSSGGWEQFF.

The chain is built from TRBV9 and TRBJ2-3; the D is unclear. Germline V CDR1 and CDR2: SGDLS, YYNGEE. The length of the CDR3 is 16 residues. Trimming stripped 0 bases from V and 0 bases from J, with 11 bases between. CDR3 DNA sequence: TGTGCCAGCAGCGTAGCTCTAGGCGTTAGCACAGATACGCAGTATTTT. Translation: CASSVALGVSTDTQYF.

The chain couples TRBV7-2 to TRBJ2-1; 7 bases agree with TRBD2. CDR3 length: 13 amino acids. Germline loops: CDR1 SGHTA, CDR2 FQGNSA. V was pared by 6 bases and J by 5 bases, with 4 bases of the junction left unmatched. The CDR3 spells CASRRGLNNEQFF. The CDR3 bases are TGTGCCAGCAGGCGGGGGTTAAACAATGAGCAGTTCTTC.

V is TRBV5-1 and J is TRBJ1-1, with D tentatively TRBD1 (5 bases). CDR1 and CDR2 (germline): SGHRS, YFSETQ. The V gene lost 4 bases and the J gene lost 4 bases, with 17 bases spanning the gap. The CDR3 totals 15 residues. The CDR3 DNA reads as TGCGCCAGCAGCCCCGGACGGGGCAGGAGCACTGAAGCTTTCTTT. It codes for CASSPGRGRSTEAFF.

The chain carries TRBV10-3 and TRBJ2-1; D assignment may be TRBD1 or TRBD2 (5 bases each). Trimming shortened V by 7 bases and J by 0 bases, and 7 bases separated the two germline ends. Germline-derived CDR1 and CDR2 are ENHRY and SYGVKD. This CDR3 spans 13 amino acids. CDR3 coding DNA: TGTGCCATCAAGGGGAGCTCCTACAATGAGCAGTTCTTC. Amino acid sequence: CAIKGSSYNEQFF.

This rearrangement joins TRBV15 to TRBJ2-5; no definite D call. The CDR3 loop spans 15 amino acids. Trimming took 3 bases from V and 2 from J, leaving 13 bases between them. CDR1 is LNHNV and CDR2 is YYDKDF in the germline V gene (reference sequence). CDR3: CATSRPSLRQETQYF. For the CDR3, the DNA is TGTGCCACCAGCAGGCCATCTCTTAGGCAAGAGACCCAGTACTTC.

J is TRBJ2-5 and V is TRBV21-1; the listed D gene, TRBD1, was not tested against the DNA. TRBV21-1 is a pseudogene. The CDR3 is 16 amino acids. CDR3 loop: CASSKKWGQYQETQYF. CDR3 coding DNA: TGTGCCAGCAGCAAAAAGTGGGGGCAGTACCAAGAGACCCAGTACTTC.

A single count supports this clone. This sample includes further DNA sequences coding for the same CDR3. The CDR3 spells CASSPPGETQYF. Written as DNA, the CDR3 is TGTGCCAGCTCACCACCGGGAGAGACCCAGTACTTC. The genes are TRBV18 and TRBJ2-5; D unresolved. Germline V CDR1 and CDR2: KGHSH, LQKENI. The V end lost 0 bases, the J end lost 4 bases, and 3 bases lay between the germline ends. CDR3 length: 12 amino acids.

The chain couples TRBV18 to TRBJ1-6; D is undetermined. From germline, CDR1 is KGHSH and CDR2 LQKENI. Trimming cost V 6 bases and J 10 bases, with 16 bases left between them. The CDR3 runs 14 residues. DNA of the CDR3: TGTGCCAGCTCCCCCGTGGGTGTAGGGTCACCCCTCCACTTT. Protein sequence: CASSPVGVGSPLHF.

The V gene is TRBV4-3, the J gene TRBJ2-2; TRBD2 aligns across 10 bases. CDR1 LGHNA and CDR2 YSLEER come from the germline V gene. The CDR3 length is 17 residues. Unmatched junction bases numbered 9, after V lost 4 bases and J lost 4 bases. The CDR3 here is CASSLYGLAGVTGELFF. The CDR3 DNA reads TGCGCCAGCAGCCTTTATGGGCTAGCGGGAGTCACCGGGGAGCTGTTTTTT.

The chain carries TRBV9 and TRBJ2-2; the D gene is possibly TRBD1 (6 bases). In germline, CDR1 is SGDLS, CDR2 YYNGEE. CDR3 length: 16 amino acids. The V end lost 3 bases, the J end lost 5 bases, and 17 bases lay between the germline ends. For the CDR3, the DNA is TGTGCCAGCAGCGCTGATCAGGGGACCAGGACCGGGGAGCTGTTTTTT. This gives the protein CASSADQGTRTGELFF.

The CDR3 sequence is CASSVGQTNTGELFF. CDR3 nucleotide sequence: TGTGCCAGCAGCGTGGGACAAACGAACACCGGGGAGCTGTTTTTT. The chain has TRBV9 and TRBJ2-2; maybe TRBD1 (6 bases). The germline V and J ends were trimmed by 2 bases and 0 bases, with 8 bases remaining between them. The germline V gene encodes CDR1 SGDLS and CDR2 YYNGEE. The length of the CDR3 is 15 residues.

The rearrangement joins TRBV15 to TRBJ2-7; D perhaps matches TRBD1 (5 bases). There are 18 residues in the CDR3. Germline values: CDR1 LNHNV, CDR2 YYDKDF (reference sequence). Trimming took off 7 bases at V and 0 bases at J, with 25 bases between the two ends. CDR3 sequence: CATKDTVAHCLSSYEQYF. In nucleotides, the CDR3 is TGTGCCACCAAGGACACTGTCGCCCATTGCCTAAGCTCCTACGAGCAGTACTTC.

The chain combines TRBV14 with TRBJ1-5; D ambiguous. From germline, CDR1 is SGHDN and CDR2 FVKESK. V was clipped by 0 bases and J by 7 bases, with 16 bases between them. This CDR3 region has 16 residues. The CDR3 coding sequence is TGTGCCAGCAGCCAAGAGTCCGCGTACTTCGGACAGCCCCAGCATTTT. Protein: CASSQESAYFGQPQHF.

The chain is built from TRBV11-3 and TRBJ1-5; the D gene is possibly TRBD1 (5 bases). CDR1 is SGHNT and CDR2 is YENEEA in the germline V gene. The CDR3 consists of 14 residues. V lost 4 bases and J lost 4, with 11 bases in between. The CDR3 sequence: CASSCRWGNQPQHF. CDR3 DNA sequence: TGTGCCAGCAGCTGCAGATGGGGGAATCAGCCCCAGCATTTT.

The chain couples TRBV9 to TRBJ2-2; 8 nucleotides match TRBD1. V shed 3 bases and J 2 bases; nucleotides not matched to a gene: 3. CDR3 size: 15 residues. Per the germline V gene, CDR1 is SGDLS and CDR2 is YYNGEE. Here the CDR3 DNA reads TGTGCCAGCAGCGCGGGACAGGCCAACACCGGGGAGCTGTTTTTT. Protein sequence: CASSAGQANTGELFF.

The V gene is TRBV28, the J gene TRBJ2-1; D gene uncertain. CDR1 is MDHEN, CDR2 SYDVKM, per germline. The CDR3 loop spans 15 amino acids. Trimming removed 6 bases from V and 8 bases from J, with 20 bases in between. CDR3: CASSPVSPASDEQFF. The CDR3 nucleotides are TGTGCCAGCAGCCCCGTCAGCCCGGCGAGCGATGAGCAGTTCTTC.

The chain is built from TRBV28 and TRBJ1-1, with TRBD1 matching over 7 bases. J lost 4 bases, V lost 6 bases, and 8 bases had no gene match. From germline, CDR1 is MDHEN and CDR2 SYDVKM. The CDR3 runs to 14 residues. The CDR3 is CASRIWQGGTEAFF. The CDR3 bases are TGTGCCAGCAGGATATGGCAGGGGGGCACTGAAGCTTTCTTT. The whole variable domain, remainder taken from reference TRBV28 and TRBJ1-1, is DVKVTQSSRYLVKRTGEKVFLECVQDMDHENMFWYRQDPGLGLRLIYFSYDVKMKEKGDIPEGYSVSREKKERFSLILESASTNQTSMYLCASRIWQGGTEAFFGQGTRLTVV.

The CDR3 DNA reads TGTGCCAGTAGAGTAGTCTCCAGCACAGATACGCAGTATTTT. Amino acid sequence: CASRVVSSTDTQYF. J is TRBJ2-3 and V is TRBV19; D gene ambiguous. Trimming cost V 6 bases and J 0 bases, with 10 bases left between them. Per the germline V gene, CDR1 is LNHDA and CDR2 is SQIVND (reference sequence). The CDR3 spans 14 residues.

The V gene is TRBV5-4, the J gene TRBJ2-5; D is tentatively TRBD1 or TRBD2 (5 bases each). Germline V gene lookup returns CDR1 SGHNT and CDR2 YYREEE (reference sequence). This CDR3 has 14 amino acids. Trimming stripped 2 bases from V and 3 bases from J, with 11 bases between. CDR3 DNA: TGTGCCAGCAGCTTTCGGGACGGAGAAGAGACCCAGTACTTC. Encoded protein: CASSFRDGEETQYF.

The chain couples TRBV28 to TRBJ1-5; the match to TRBD1 covers 8 bases. Germline V gene lookup returns CDR1 MDHEN and CDR2 SYDVKM. This CDR3 has 15 residues. V lost 10 bases and J lost 1; bases outside the gene matches: 9. The CDR3: CAILPGGPSNQPQHF. The CDR3, as DNA: TGTGCCATCCTTCCAGGGGGCCCAAGCAATCAGCCCCAGCATTTT. Using reference TRBV28 and TRBJ1-5 for the parts outside the CDR3, the full variable domain is DVKVTQSSRYLVKRTGEKVFLECVQDMDHENMFWYRQDPGLGLRLIYFSYDVKMKEKGDIPEGYSVSREKKERFSLILESASTNQTSMYLCAILPGGPSNQPQHFGDGTRLSIL.

This chain joins TRBV2 and TRBJ2-5, with 7 bases fitting TRBD1. Looked up from germline, CDR1 is SNHLY and CDR2 is FYNNEI. This CDR3 contains 16 residues. Trimming at V came to 6 bases and at J to 5 bases, leaving 15 bases not matched to a gene. The CDR3 DNA follows: TGTGCCAGCAGGAGATACAGGGGAGCATCTGGGGAGACCCAGTACTTC. Amino acids: CASRRYRGASGETQYF.

The V gene is TRBV7-2, the J gene TRBJ1-1, with 7 bases matching TRBD1. J lost 3 bases, V lost 5 bases, and 6 bases had no gene match. Germline V lookup: CDR1 SGHTA, CDR2 FQGNSA. The CDR3 length is 14 residues. CDR3 coding DNA: TGTGCCAGCAGCCCCGGGACAGTCTACACTGAAGCTTTCTTT. Translation gives CASSPGTVYTEAFF.

CDR3 coding DNA: TGCGCCAGCAGCCAAGATCTCCGAGGGAATGAGCAGTTCTTC. Amino acid sequence: CASSQDLRGNEQFF. The gene calls are TRBV4-1 and TRBJ2-1; a possible D gene is TRBD2 (5 bases). Trimming removed 0 bases at V and 7 bases at J, with 10 bases between. Germline values: CDR1 MGHRA, CDR2 YSYEKL. This CDR3 comprises 14 residues.

The chain joins TRBV7-2 to TRBJ2-1; 9 bases map to TRBD2. Per the germline V gene, CDR1 is SGHTA and CDR2 is FQGNSA. The CDR3 is made up of 17 amino acids. The V segment lost 5 bases and the J segment 5 bases; nucleotides outside the gene matches: 13. CDR3 residues: CASSLRLLVAGDNEQFF. The DNA for the CDR3 is TGTGCCAGCAGCCTACGCCTACTGGTAGCGGGGGACAATGAGCAGTTCTTC.

The chain links TRBV4-1 to TRBJ1-2, with D tentatively TRBD1 (6 bases). Trimming cost V 4 bases and J 5 bases, with 26 bases left between them. The CDR3 runs to 18 residues. Germline V gene lookup returns CDR1 MGHRA and CDR2 YSYEKL. The CDR3 is CASSREGSRDIRGYGYTF. The DNA for the CDR3 is TGCGCCAGCAGCCGGGAGGGGTCTCGGGACATCCGTGGATATGGCTACACCTTC.

The V gene is TRBV27, the J gene TRBJ2-3, with a tentative D call TRBD1 (6 bases). CDR3 size: 14 residues. V was cut by 1 base and J by 4 bases, with 9 bases left in between. Germline V gene lookup returns CDR1 MNHEY and CDR2 SMNVEV (reference sequence). CDR3 DNA sequence: TGTGCCAGCAGTTTATGGGGGCGTCCAGATACGCAGTATTTT. Amino acid sequence: CASSLWGRPDTQYF.